This TCR beta chain emerged from a study of blood T cell repertoires in COVID-19. CDR3 length equals 13 residues. Trimming cost V 3 bases and J 2 bases, with 5 bases left between them. CDR1 and CDR2 (germline): SGHTA, FQGNSA. Cohort 3 donors were reported recovered after two negative PCRs, clearance, or symptom resolution. Profiled with immunoSEQ multiplex PCR; TCRdb holds only in-frame clones, not every one. The sample consists of around 400,000 clones, under 85% of them appearing once. Input material: PBMCs or T cells enriched from blood (not recorded which). The sequence derives from a woman in her fifties or sixties who had recovered from COVID-19. The V call is TRBV7-2, the J call TRBJ2-1; D remains ambiguous. The CDR3 DNA reads TGTGCCAGCAGCTTGGCGGCCTACAATGAGCAGTTCTTC. It encodes CASSLAAYNEQFF.